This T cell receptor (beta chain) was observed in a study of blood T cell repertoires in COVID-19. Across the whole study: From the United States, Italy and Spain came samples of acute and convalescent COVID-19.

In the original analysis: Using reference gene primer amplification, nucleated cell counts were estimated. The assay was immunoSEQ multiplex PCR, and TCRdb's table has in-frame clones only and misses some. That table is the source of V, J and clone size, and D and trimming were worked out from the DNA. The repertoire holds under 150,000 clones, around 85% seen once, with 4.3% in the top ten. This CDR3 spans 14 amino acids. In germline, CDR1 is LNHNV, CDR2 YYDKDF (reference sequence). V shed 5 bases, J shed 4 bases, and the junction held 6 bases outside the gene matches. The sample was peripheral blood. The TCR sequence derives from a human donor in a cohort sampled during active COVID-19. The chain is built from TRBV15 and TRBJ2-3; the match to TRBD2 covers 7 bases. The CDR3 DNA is TGTGCCACCAGCCCTCGGGGGGACCCAGATACGCAGTATTTT. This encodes CATSPRGDPDTQYF.